These T cell receptor beta chains were read from a single sample in a study of blood T cell repertoires in COVID-19. Libraries were prepared by immunoSEQ multiplex PCR; TCRdb keeps only in-frame clonotypes and omits some of them. The sample consists of about 110,000 clones, 80% to 90% of them appearing once. Sequencing was done on a sample of peripheral blood. The receptors shown here come from a woman in her fifties or sixties with acute or convalescent COVID-19. Each CDR3 is given with its conserved first and last residue. A D gene is named only where the DNA matches it firmly. The size entry is marked missing in some rows and otherwise reads once, few, many or a size class.

abundance | j_gene | v_gene | d_gene | CDR3aa | CDR3nt
NA | TRBJ1-5 | TRBV10-3 | TRBD1 | CAISEPDRAGNQPQHF | TGTGCCATCAGTGAGCCGGACAGGGCAGGCAATCAGCCCCAGCATTTT
once | TRBJ1-4 | TRBV5-1 | NA | CASSLTATTNEKLFF | TGCGCCAGCAGCCTGACTGCAACAACTAATGAAAAACTGTTTTTT
NA | TRBJ2-5 | TRBV11-2 | NA | CASRRDFKTQYF | TGTGCCAGCAGACGGGACTTTAAGACCCAGTACTTC
NA | TRBJ2-7 | TRBV4-3 | NA | CASSQEPLSGEQYF | TGCGCCAGCAGCCAAGAACCATTATCGGGGGAGCAGTACTTC
NA | TRBJ1-2 | TRBV2 | NA | CASSDDSYGYTF | TGTGCCAGCAGTGATGACAGTTATGGCTACACCTTC
NA | TRBJ2-5 | TRBV11-3 | TRBD1 | CASSTQGGVGETQYF | TGTGCCAGCAGCACACAGGGGGGTGTAGGAGAGACCCAGTACTTC
few | TRBJ2-5 | TRBV30 | TRBD2 | CAWSRGLAGETQYF | TGTGCCTGGAGCAGGGGACTAGCCGGGGAGACCCAGTACTTC
NA | TRBJ2-2 | TRBV19 | NA | CASSMRANTGELFF | TGTGCCAGTAGTATGAGGGCGAACACCGGGGAGCTGTTTTTT
NA | TRBJ2-7 | TRBV11-1 | NA | CASSLGGASRAQYF | TGTGCCAGCAGCTTGGGCGGGGCCTCCAGAGCGCAGTACTTC
NA | TRBJ1-2 | TRBV7-2 | NA | CASSLAVTGTYGYTF | TGTGCCAGCAGCTTAGCGGTGACAGGTACATATGGCTACACCTTC
NA | TRBJ2-6 | TRBV7-6 | NA | CASSLEALVAGANVLTF | TGTGCCAGCAGCTTGGAGGCGTTGGTTGCCGGGGCCAACGTCCTGACTTTC
NA | TRBJ2-1 | TRBV28 | NA | CASSRGVYNEQFF | TGTGCCAGCAGTCGCGGGGTCTACAATGAGCAGTTCTTC
NA | TRBJ2-3 | TRBV5-4 | TRBD2 | CAITSGGRIDTQYF | TGTGCCATTACAAGCGGGGGCAGAATAGATACGCAGTATTTT
NA | TRBJ1-5 | TRBV6-5 | TRBD1 | CASKGTDNQPQHF | TGTGCCAGCAAGGGGACAGACAATCAGCCCCAGCATTTT
NA | TRBJ1-2 | TRBV30 | TRBD1 | CAWSPGQGSGYTF | TGTGCCTGGAGCCCGGGACAGGGGTCTGGCTACACCTTC
NA | TRBJ1-5 | TRBV12-5 | TRBD1 | CASGAGQGLQPQHF | TGTGCTAGTGGGGCCGGACAGGGGCTTCAGCCCCAGCATTTT
NA | TRBJ1-2 | TRBV10-3 | TRBD1 | CAISEDRGNGYTF | TGTGCCATCAGTGAGGACAGGGGCAATGGCTACACCTTC
NA | TRBJ2-3 | TRBV24-1 | NA | CATSDPRGRGTDTQYF | TGTGCCACCAGTGATCCGCGGGGGCGGGGCACAGATACGCAGTATTTT
NA | TRBJ1-6 | TRBV27 | NA | CASRGGGRSPLHF | TGTGCCAGCCGAGGGGGGGGACGGTCACCCCTCCACTTT
once | TRBJ1-5 | TRBV10-3 | NA | CAISERGESNQPQHF | TGTGCCATCAGTGAGCGGGGTGAAAGCAATCAGCCCCAGCATTTT
NA | TRBJ1-2 | TRBV2 | NA | CASSEEPGKGYTF | TGTGCCAGCAGTGAAGAGCCAGGGAAAGGCTACACCTTC
once | TRBJ1-6 | TRBV7-2 | NA | CASSAGGASISPLHF | TGTGCCAGCAGCGCGGGGGGGGCCTCAATATCACCCCTCCACTTT
NA | TRBJ1-2 | TRBV30 | NA | CAWDGAGNGHTF | TGTGCCTGGGATGGGGCGGGGAATGGCCACACCTTC
few | TRBJ1-5 | TRBV2 | NA | CASSTREDQPQHF | TGTGCCAGCAGTACAAGGGAGGATCAGCCCCAGCATTTT
NA | TRBJ2-3 | TRBV6-6 | NA | CASRPGSTDTQYF | TGTGCCAGCCGCCCAGGCAGCACAGATACGCAGTATTTT
NA | TRBJ1-6 | TRBV6-5 | TRBD1 | CASSRDRVDSPLHF | TGTGCCAGCAGTCGGGACAGGGTAGACTCACCCCTCCACTTT
NA | TRBJ2-2 | TRBV18 | TRBD2 | CASSPSLLAGPSNTGELFF | TGTGCCAGCTCACCAAGTTTACTAGCGGGGCCATCGAACACCGGGGAGCTGTTTTTT
once | TRBJ1-1 | TRBV9 | TRBD1 | CASSPLWGQGTEAFF | TGTGCCAGCAGCCCCCTATGGGGACAGGGAACTGAAGCTTTCTTT
NA | TRBJ2-2 | TRBV6-2/TRBV6-3 | NA | CASSYPLFGQANTGELFF | TGTGCCAGCAGTTACCCCCTTTTCGGCCAGGCGAACACCGGGGAGCTGTTTTTT
NA | TRBJ1-2 | TRBV2 | NA | CASSRSDWGYTF | TGTGCCAGCAGCCGAAGCGACTGGGGCTACACCTTC
NA | TRBJ2-1 | TRBV5-6 | TRBD1 | CASSARDRGFEFF | TGTGCCAGCAGCGCCCGAGACAGGGGGTTTGAGTTCTTC
NA | TRBJ1-5 | TRBV4-3 | NA | CASSQEWGAGLQPQHF | TGCGCCAGCAGCCAAGAGTGGGGTGCGGGCCTTCAGCCCCAGCATTTT
NA | TRBJ1-1 | TRBV9 | TRBD1 | CASSAPGQGVRVFF | TGTGCCAGCAGCGCCCCGGGACAGGGTGTTAGGGTTTTCTTT
NA | TRBJ2-2 | TRBV13 | NA | CASSAGGGELFF | TGTGCCAGCAGCGCGGGCGGCGGGGAGCTGTTTTTT
few | TRBJ2-3 | TRBV5-1 | TRBD1 | CASNYLGQYTDTQYF | TGCGCCAGCAACTACTTGGGACAGTACACAGATACGCAGTATTTT
NA | TRBJ2-3 | TRBV7-3 | TRBD2 | CASSVSGGAVDTQYF | TGTGCCAGCAGCGTTAGCGGGGGGGCGGTAGATACGCAGTATTTT
NA | TRBJ2-7 | TRBV6-5 | NA | CASSNTGEQYF | TGTGCCAGCAGCAACACAGGCGAGCAGTACTTC
NA | TRBJ2-2 | TRBV6-6 | TRBD1 | CASSYLQGTNTGELFF | TGTGCCAGCAGTTACTTACAGGGGACGAACACCGGGGAGCTGTTTTTT
few | TRBJ1-6 | TRBV9 | NA | CASAVREGDSPLHF | TGTGCCAGCGCCGTGCGGGAGGGAGATTCACCCCTCCACTTT
NA | TRBJ1-6 | TRBV5-4 | NA | CASSLGARANSPLHF | TGTGCCAGCAGCTTGGGGGCCAGGGCAAATTCACCCCTCCACTTT
NA | TRBJ2-5 | TRBV24-1 | NA | CATSDLEGGTQYF | TGTGCCACCAGTGATTTAGAGGGAGGGACCCAGTACTTC
NA | TRBJ1-2 | TRBV7-9 | NA | CASSTGLWDSYTF | TGTGCCAGCAGCACCGGACTTTGGGATAGCTACACCTTC
NA | TRBJ2-1 | TRBV19 | NA | CASSIVQEASWNEQFF | TGTGCCAGTAGTATAGTTCAGGAGGCCTCGTGGAATGAGCAGTTCTTC
NA | TRBJ2-1 | TRBV19 | NA | CASSIGDYDNEQFF | TGTGCCAGTAGTATAGGCGACTACGACAATGAGCAGTTCTTC
NA | TRBJ2-2 | TRBV5-5 | NA | CASSPTANTGELFF | TGTGCCAGCAGCCCGACAGCGAACACCGGGGAGCTGTTTTTT
NA | TRBJ1-1 | TRBV4-3 | NA | CASSQDTAGLEAFF | TGCGCCAGCAGCCAAGATACGGCGGGGCTTGAAGCTTTCTTT
NA | TRBJ1-5 | TRBV11-2 | TRBD1 | CASSLGTGAQPQHF | TGTGCCAGCAGCTTAGGCACAGGGGCCCAGCCCCAGCATTTT
once | TRBJ1-1 | TRBV6-5 | NA | CASSYSRVGNTEAFF | TGTGCCAGCAGTTACTCGAGAGTTGGGAACACTGAAGCTTTCTTT
NA | TRBJ2-7 | TRBV3-1/TRBV3-2 | TRBD1 | CASSLGTGVGGEQYF | TGTGCCAGCAGCCTGGGGACAGGGGTGGGGGGAGAGCAGTACTTC
NA | TRBJ1-2 | TRBV29-1 | NA | CSVEDGYGYTF | TGCAGCGTTGAAGACGGGTATGGCTACACCTTC
NA | TRBJ1-2 | TRBV4-1 | NA | CASSQDEDYGYTF | TGCGCCAGCAGCCAAGATGAGGACTATGGCTACACCTTC
NA | TRBJ2-7 | TRBV3-1/TRBV3-2 | NA | CASSREFGEQYF | TGTGCCAGCAGCCGGGAGTTTGGCGAGCAGTACTTC
NA | TRBJ1-3 | TRBV6-5 | NA | CASSYSSRAGNTIYF | TGTGCCAGCAGTTACTCGTCCAGGGCTGGAAACACCATATATTTT
NA | TRBJ1-4 | TRBV7-9 | TRBD1 | CASSIRTGGSEKLFF | TGTGCCAGCAGCATACGGACAGGGGGCAGTGAAAAACTGTTTTTT
NA | TRBJ2-7 | TRBV9 | NA | CASSPNEGRSYEQYF | TGTGCCAGCAGCCCAAATGAGGGGAGGTCCTACGAGCAGTACTTC
few | TRBJ1-1 | TRBV15 | NA | CATSRERRTEAFF | TGTGCCACCAGCAGAGAGAGGCGCACTGAAGCTTTCTTT
many | TRBJ1-6 | TRBV7-3 | NA | CASSLAPTGDNSPLHF | TGTGCCAGCAGCTTAGCGCCAACAGGAGATAATTCACCCCTCCACTTT
NA | TRBJ2-1 | TRBV11-2 | TRBD1 | CASSFNRGPYNEQFF | TGTGCCAGCAGCTTCAACAGGGGCCCCTACAATGAGCAGTTCTTC
NA | TRBJ2-1 | TRBV28 | TRBD1 | CASSLFTGDSYNEQFF | TGTGCCAGCAGTTTATTCACAGGGGACTCCTACAATGAGCAGTTCTTC